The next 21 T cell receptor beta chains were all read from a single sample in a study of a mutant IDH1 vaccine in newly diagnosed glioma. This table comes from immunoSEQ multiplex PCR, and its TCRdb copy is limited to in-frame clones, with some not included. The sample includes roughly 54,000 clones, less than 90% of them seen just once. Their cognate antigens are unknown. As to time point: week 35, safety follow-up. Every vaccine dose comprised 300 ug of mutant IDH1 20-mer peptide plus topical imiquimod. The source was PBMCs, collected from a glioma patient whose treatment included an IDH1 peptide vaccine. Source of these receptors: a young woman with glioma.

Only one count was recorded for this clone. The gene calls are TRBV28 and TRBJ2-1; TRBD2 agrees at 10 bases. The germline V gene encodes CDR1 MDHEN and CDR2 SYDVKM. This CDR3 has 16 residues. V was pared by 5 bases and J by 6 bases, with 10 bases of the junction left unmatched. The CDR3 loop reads CASSGSNSGGRNEQFF. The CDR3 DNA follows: TGTGCCAGCAGTGGGTCGAATAGCGGGGGGCGCAATGAGCAGTTCTTC.

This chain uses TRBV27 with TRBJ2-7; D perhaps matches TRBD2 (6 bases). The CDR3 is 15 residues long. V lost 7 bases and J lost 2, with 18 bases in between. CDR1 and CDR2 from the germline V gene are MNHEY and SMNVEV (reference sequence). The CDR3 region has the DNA TGTGCCAGCAACCCGCAGCGGGTCATACCCTACGAGCAGTACTTC. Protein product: CASNPQRVIPYEQYF.

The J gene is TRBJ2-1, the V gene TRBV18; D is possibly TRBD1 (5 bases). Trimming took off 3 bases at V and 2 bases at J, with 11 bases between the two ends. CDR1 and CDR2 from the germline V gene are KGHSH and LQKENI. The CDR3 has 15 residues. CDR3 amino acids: CASSPSVGAYNEQFF. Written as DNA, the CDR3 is TGTGCCAGCTCACCTTCCGTAGGGGCCTACAATGAGCAGTTCTTC.

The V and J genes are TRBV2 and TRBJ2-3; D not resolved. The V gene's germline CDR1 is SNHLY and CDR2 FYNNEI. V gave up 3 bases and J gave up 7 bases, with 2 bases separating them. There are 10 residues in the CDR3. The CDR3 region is CASSENTQYF. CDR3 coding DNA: TGTGCCAGCAGTGAGAATACGCAGTATTTT.

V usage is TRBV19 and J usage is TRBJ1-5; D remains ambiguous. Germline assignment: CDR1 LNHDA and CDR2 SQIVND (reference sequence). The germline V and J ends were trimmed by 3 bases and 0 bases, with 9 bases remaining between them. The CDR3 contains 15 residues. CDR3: CASSIWQISNQPQHF. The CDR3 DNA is TGTGCCAGTAGTATTTGGCAGATTAGCAATCAGCCCCAGCATTTT.

CDR3: CAISRQVEQFF. For the CDR3, the DNA is TGTGCCATCAGCCGCCAAGTTGAGCAGTTCTTC. This sequence joins TRBV10-3 and TRBJ2-1, with unresolved D. V dropped 6 bases and J dropped 9 bases, with 9 bases sitting between them. The CDR3 runs 11 residues. Germline CDR1 ENHRY, CDR2 SYGVKD.

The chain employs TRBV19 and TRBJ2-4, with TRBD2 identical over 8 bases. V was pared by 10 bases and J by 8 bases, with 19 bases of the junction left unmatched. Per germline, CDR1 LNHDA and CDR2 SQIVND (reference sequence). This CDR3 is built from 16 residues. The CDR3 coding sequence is TGTGCCACCGAGAGATCCGGGAGGGGTCCCGTTGACATTCAGTACTTC. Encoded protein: CATERSGRGPVDIQYF.

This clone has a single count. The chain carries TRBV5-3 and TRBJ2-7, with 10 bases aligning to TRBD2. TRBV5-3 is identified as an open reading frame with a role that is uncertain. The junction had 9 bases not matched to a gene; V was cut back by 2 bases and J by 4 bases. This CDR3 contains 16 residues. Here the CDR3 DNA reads TGTGCCAGAAGCTTATCTAGCGGGGGACTCCCTTACGAGCAGTACTTC. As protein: CARSLSSGGLPYEQYF.

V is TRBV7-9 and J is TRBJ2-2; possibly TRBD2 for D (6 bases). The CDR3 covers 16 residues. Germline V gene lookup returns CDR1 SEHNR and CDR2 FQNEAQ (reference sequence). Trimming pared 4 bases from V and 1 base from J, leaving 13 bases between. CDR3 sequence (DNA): TGTGCCAGCAGCTCCGGGAGAGCAGGGAACACCGGGGAGCTGTTTTTT. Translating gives CASSSGRAGNTGELFF. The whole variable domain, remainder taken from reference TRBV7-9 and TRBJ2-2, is DTGVSQNPRHKITKRGQNVTFRCDPISEHNRLYWYRQTLGQGPEFLTYFQNEAQLEKSRLLSDRFSAERPKGSFSTLEIQRTEQGDSAMYLCASSSGRAGNTGELFFGEGSRLTVL.

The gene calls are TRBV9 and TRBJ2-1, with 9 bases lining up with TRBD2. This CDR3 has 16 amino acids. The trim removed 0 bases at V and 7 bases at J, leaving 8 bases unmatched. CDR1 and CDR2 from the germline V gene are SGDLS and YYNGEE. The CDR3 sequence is CASSVVGAGGGNEQFF. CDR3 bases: TGTGCCAGCAGCGTAGTAGGAGCGGGGGGAGGGAATGAGCAGTTCTTC.

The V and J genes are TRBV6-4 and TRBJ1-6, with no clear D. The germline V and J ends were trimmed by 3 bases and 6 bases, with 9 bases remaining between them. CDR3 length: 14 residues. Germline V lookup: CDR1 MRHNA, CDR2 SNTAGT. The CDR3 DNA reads TGTGCCAGCAGTGAAGGGAGGCGTAATTCACCCCTCCACTTT. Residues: CASSEGRRNSPLHF.

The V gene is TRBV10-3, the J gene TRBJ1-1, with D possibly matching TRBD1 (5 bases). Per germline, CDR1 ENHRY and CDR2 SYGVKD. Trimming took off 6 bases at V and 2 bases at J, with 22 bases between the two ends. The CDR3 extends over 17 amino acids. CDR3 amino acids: CAIRPARQLGRNTEAFF. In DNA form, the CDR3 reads TGTGCCATCAGACCCGCAAGACAGCTGGGACGCAACACTGAAGCTTTCTTT.

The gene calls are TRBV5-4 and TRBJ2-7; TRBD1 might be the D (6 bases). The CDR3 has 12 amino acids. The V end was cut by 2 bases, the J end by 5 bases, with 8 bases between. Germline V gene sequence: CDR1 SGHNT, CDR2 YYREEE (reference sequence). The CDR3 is CASSLGGHEQYF. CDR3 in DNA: TGTGCCAGCAGCTTAGGGGGTCACGAGCAGTACTTC. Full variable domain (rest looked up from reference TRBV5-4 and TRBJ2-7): ETGVTQSPTHLIKTRGQQVTLRCSSQSGHNTVSWYQQALGQGPQFIFQYYREEENGRGNFPPRFSGLQFPNYSSELNVNALELDDSALYLCASSLGGHEQYFGPGTRLTVT.

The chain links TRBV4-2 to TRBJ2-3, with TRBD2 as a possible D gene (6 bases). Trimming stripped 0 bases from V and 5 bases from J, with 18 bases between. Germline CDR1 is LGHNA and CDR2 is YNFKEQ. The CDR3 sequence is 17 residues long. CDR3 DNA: TGTGCCAGCAGCCAAGATGGTTGGGCGGGGCAGCGAGATACGCAGTATTTT. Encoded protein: CASSQDGWAGQRDTQYF.

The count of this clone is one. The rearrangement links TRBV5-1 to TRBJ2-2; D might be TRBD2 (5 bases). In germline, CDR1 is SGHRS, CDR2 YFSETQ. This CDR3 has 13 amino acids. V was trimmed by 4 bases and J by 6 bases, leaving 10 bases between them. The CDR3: CASSPLDSGELFF. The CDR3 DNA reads TGCGCCAGCAGCCCACTAGATTCCGGGGAGCTGTTTTTT.

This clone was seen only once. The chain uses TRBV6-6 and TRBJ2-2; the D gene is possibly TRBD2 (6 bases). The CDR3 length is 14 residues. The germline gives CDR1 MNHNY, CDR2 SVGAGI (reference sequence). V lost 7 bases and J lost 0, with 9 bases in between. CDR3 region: CASITGANTGELFF. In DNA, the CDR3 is TGTGCCAGCATAACGGGGGCGAACACCGGGGAGCTGTTTTTT.

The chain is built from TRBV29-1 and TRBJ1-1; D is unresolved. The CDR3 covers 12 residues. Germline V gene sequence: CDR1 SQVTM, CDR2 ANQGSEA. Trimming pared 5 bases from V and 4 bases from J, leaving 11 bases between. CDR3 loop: CSVRGRFTEAFF. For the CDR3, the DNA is TGCAGCGTTCGTGGACGGTTCACTGAAGCTTTCTTT. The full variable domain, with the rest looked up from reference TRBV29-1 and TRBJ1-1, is SAVISQKPSRDICQRGTSLTIQCQVDSQVTMMFWYRQQPGQSLTLIATANQGSEATYESGFVIDKFPISRPNLTFSTLTVSNMSPEDSSIYLCSVRGRFTEAFFGQGTRLTVV.

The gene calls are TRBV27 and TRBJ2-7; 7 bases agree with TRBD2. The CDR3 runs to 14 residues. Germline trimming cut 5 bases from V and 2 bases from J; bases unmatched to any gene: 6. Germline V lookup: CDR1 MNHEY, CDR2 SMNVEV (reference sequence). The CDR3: CASSGGDSAYEQYF. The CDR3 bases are TGTGCCAGCAGTGGGGGGGACTCAGCCTACGAGCAGTACTTC.

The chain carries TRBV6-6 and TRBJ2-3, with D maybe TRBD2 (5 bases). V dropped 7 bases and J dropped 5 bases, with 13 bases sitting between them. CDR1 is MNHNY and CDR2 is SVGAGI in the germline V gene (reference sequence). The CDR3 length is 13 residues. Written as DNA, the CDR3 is TGTGCCAGCACCAGACTCGGGGAAGATACGCAGTATTTT. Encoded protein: CASTRLGEDTQYF.

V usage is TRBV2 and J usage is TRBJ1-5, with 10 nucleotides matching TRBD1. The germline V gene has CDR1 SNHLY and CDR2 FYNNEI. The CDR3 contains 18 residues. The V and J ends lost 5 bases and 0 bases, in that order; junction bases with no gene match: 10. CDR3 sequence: CASSISRDRGNSNQPQHF. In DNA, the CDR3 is TGTGCCAGCAGTATATCCCGGGACAGGGGTAATAGCAATCAGCCCCAGCATTTT.

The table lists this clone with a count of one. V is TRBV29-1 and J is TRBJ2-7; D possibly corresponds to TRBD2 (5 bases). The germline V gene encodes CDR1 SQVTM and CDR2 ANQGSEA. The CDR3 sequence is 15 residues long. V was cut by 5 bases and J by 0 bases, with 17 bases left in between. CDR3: CSVPKRSGSSYEQYF. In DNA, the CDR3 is TGCAGCGTTCCCAAGAGGTCGGGGAGCTCCTACGAGCAGTACTTC.